This T cell receptor (beta chain) is drawn from a study of cytomegalovirus exposure and HLA in healthy donors (dated by TCRdb to about 2017). At the level of the whole study: An earlier analysis of some 620 of the donors reported about 280 Gb of sequence data and approximately 120 million unique TCR beta sequences obtained from approximately 180 million T cells. An early release that covered about 600 HLA-typed donors contained about 300 gigabases of sequencing data and about 84 million unique TCR sequences. The genetic ancestry cluster associated with self-reported Caucasian donors included roughly four fifths of the 350 to 500 genotyped donors. The study aimed to test whether signatures of past pathogen exposure could be identified by cataloging public T cell receptors. The study used immunosequencing to profile the T cell repertoires of 666 subjects and linked those repertoires to cytomegalovirus serostatus. A separate validation cohort of 100 to 150 different subjects was used in addition to the 666-subject first cohort. To predict cytomegalovirus infection status, the study combined high-throughput TCR immunosequencing, statistical association of individual TCRs with disease status, and machine learning. A later analysis re-examined previously published TCR beta repertoires from 610 or so donors and added high-resolution HLA genotyping to investigate patterns of TCR occurrence. In the later analysis, no new phenotypic data were used to find candidate immune exposures; instead, reliance was placed on TCR beta sequences and their occurrence across donors. To decide whether each TCR beta V gene segment behaved as functional or pseudogenic, an earlier analysis of several hundred of the donors relied on high-throughput TCR beta sequencing. Alongside the repertoire data, information on donor age, sex, ethnicity and CMV serostatus was compiled. A later genetic analysis used genome-wide SNP genotypes for about 65% of the roughly 670 donors, treating that subset as a discovery cohort. All discovery cohort repertoires had been generated on a single sequencing platform. HLA typing included class I and class II loci at four-digit resolution. Typing coverage differed by locus: A, B, C, DRB1 and DQB1 were typed in roughly 620-630 donors, DQA1 in 522, DPA1 in roughly 590, and DPB1 in 450 to 480. Roughly 5 DR-DQ haplotypes were treated as single units for association and clustering because of strong linkage in the cohort. On average, 235,054 unique TCR beta nucleotide sequences were sequenced per donor among some 430 genotyped donors of the cohort, with roughly 18% of those sequences being non-productive. The paper's findings and limits, for the study overall: In an earlier analysis of some 500 of the donors, most TCR beta V segments appeared in productive rearrangements about 87% or about 30% of the time, broadly matching IMGT annotations. A further reported finding was that TCR beta sequences accurately predicted the HLA-A and HLA-B alleles for most subjects in the first cohort. In a later analysis, several top co-occurrence clusters were reported to appear linked to parvovirus B19, influenza, CMV and Epstein-Barr virus. According to a later genetic analysis, donors in an Asian-associated ancestry cluster had fewer N-insertions in productive TCRs than the roughly 670-donor mean. A cluster of highly shared sequence variants was judged likely to represent a technical artifact of the sequencing pipeline. It was suggested by the authors that the approach could potentially be generalized to other disease states and immunological phenotypes. Specific HLA alleles were associated with about 17,000 TCR beta sequences at a false discovery rate of 0.05 in a later analysis. Correlated functional status among segregating V segments might be attributable to linkage disequilibrium, but an unknown experimental factor could not be ruled out. A total of 164 TCR beta chains were listed by the study as associated with cytomegalovirus. The classifier was reported to diagnose cytomegalovirus status with high specificity and sensitivity in both the original cohort and the validation cohort. Some IMGT-functional V segments, including TRBV6-2 and TRBV6-3, could not be told apart with the 87-base-pair reads, so those segments were excluded. When HLA alleles, especially DR and DQ, strongly co-occurred, TCR associations were difficult to assign to individual alleles. The presence/absence analyses assumed that sequencing depth was roughly uniform across donors, and that assumption may not be true. In vitro tests confirmed that a few of the cytomegalovirus-associated TCR beta chains recognize cytomegalovirus antigens. Immune exposure information for the cohort was limited to CMV serostatus. A later analysis found that HLA-associated TCR beta chains were more clonally expanded and had lower generation probabilities than equally common non-associated chains. Because some donors lacked HLA typing at each locus, the association tests relied only on the typed subset. V-gene and J-gene trimming of TCR beta chains was associated with a missense DCLRE1C variant in a later genetic analysis, and the association was replicated in an independent cohort. The cohort was sequenced for TCR beta chains only, and without alpha or paired-chain data the features that could be detected were limited. Most CMV-associated TCR beta chains appeared to be HLA-restricted in a later analysis, and the HLA associations seemed to be driven largely by CMV exposure. According to a later analysis, TCR association rates differed among HLA loci, with DRB1 alleles showing the most associated TCRs and HLA-C alleles showing the fewest. Because counts were too low, 15 or so rarely observed V segments, including chromosome 9 orphons, were excluded from the earlier analysis of several hundred of the donors. Most TCR sequences were observed very rarely across donors, whereas some public TCRs were present in many individuals.

In total, about 650 healthy bone marrow donors made up the cohort. All cohort members were sampled while nominally healthy, although unrecorded immune exposures were likely present. The donor was CMV seronegative and belonged to the group of 380 or so seronegative cohort members. A peripheral blood sample was collected from each donor, and TCR beta sequencing was performed on peripheral blood mononuclear cells. The Qiagen DNeasy Blood Extraction Kit was used to extract genomic DNA from the blood cell samples. CDR1 and CDR2 (SGHAT, FQNNGV) derive from the germline V gene. The CDR3 spans 14 residues, from the cysteine through the phenylalanine. The CDR3 DNA has 42 bases and is translated from base 1. The junction shows trimming of 6 bases on V and 5 bases on J, plus 16 bases between the germline ends. About this clone itself: The clone's antigen remains unknown. Per-base quality was not reported, and no clone a single base away is much larger than it.

Library method: the immunoSEQ multiplex PCR assay. The multiplex PCR relied on a mix of 60 forward primers for TCR Vbeta segments and 13 reverse primers for TCR Jbeta segments. A multiplex PCR assay on genomic DNA amplified the CDR3 region of rearranged TCR beta genes. The amplified TCR beta libraries were sequenced on the Illumina HiSeq System as 87-base-pair reads. The published analysis was carried out like this. Across the 666 repertoires, a later analysis counted 78 million or so unique TCR beta chains, roughly 11 million of which were shared by at least two donors. To remove PCR and sequencing errors, raw reads were error-corrected and collapsed into unique sequences using a nearest-neighbor algorithm that merged closely related sequences. CDR3 sequences were aligned to IMGT reference sequences to assign V, D and J gene segments. For a sequence to be retained, at least a six-nucleotide match to both a V gene segment and a J gene segment was required. A rearrangement was called productive if the CDR3 had no stop codons and remained in frame with V and J, and every other rearrangement was called non-productive. Following IMGT convention, CDR3 was defined as the stretch from the second conserved V-encoded cysteine up to the conserved J-encoded phenylalanine. The earlier analysis of around 640 of the donors excluded sequences that lacked an unambiguous match to a single V gene segment. An earlier analysis of some 610 of the donors called V segments functional above 56.7% productive rearrangements and segregating when the between-donor standard deviation exceeded 5%. A statistical classification framework was developed to diagnose cytomegalovirus status using the catalog of TCR beta chain sequences. A later analysis assigned V and J genes by comparing TCR nucleotide sequences with IMGT/GENE-DB human TR gene sequences. Using the TCRdist pipeline, a later analysis assigned CDR3 sequences along with most-parsimonious VDJ recombination scenarios. In a later analysis, every TCR beta chain was defined by the combination of its CDR3 amino acid sequence and its V-gene family, and reads without a unique V-gene family were dropped. As a way to deal with suspected cross-contamination and a sequencing artifact, a later analysis dropped nearly 600 nucleotide sequences that were highly shared and had low generation probability. For each public chain, a later analysis derived a clonal expansion index from normalized ranks of inferred template counts within each repertoire. A later analysis computed generation probabilities with a VDJ recombination model fitted to out-of-frame rearrangements, and checked the results against IGoR. A later analysis scored TCR-TCR, TCR-HLA and TCR-CMV co-occurrence with hypergeometric tests, applying a repertoire-size bias correction to TCR pairs. To estimate false discovery rates, a later analysis permuted the HLA or CMV assignments 20 times. In a later analysis, co-occurring TCRs were grouped with DBSCAN, and TCRdist sequence similarity was added when clustering was performed within HLA-allele-positive subsets. Repertoires with fewer than 30,000 or more than 120,000 public chains, plus five repertoires with anomalous nucleotide sharing, were excluded from co-occurrence clustering. Sourced from immuneACCESS, this table was stored by TCRdb with only in-frame sequences that have V and J called. A share of the clones is absent; for the studies checked, an unresolved V gene accounts for under half, and the remainder has no known explanation. D and trimming come from the DNA, and the V and J calls and clone size come from that table. In all, the sample holds around 100,000 clones, and roughly 68% of those were seen once. The ten largest account for roughly 0.82% of the sample.

The TCR originated in a woman younger than 45 in good health and CMV-seronegative. The sequence is built from TRBV11-2 and TRBJ1-1; TRBD1 is a possible D gene, resting on 6 matching bases. Material: PBMCs. The nucleotides read TGTGCCAGCAGGGCGGTGGGGGCTTGGACTGAAGCTTTCTTT. It translates as CASRAVGAWTEAFF.